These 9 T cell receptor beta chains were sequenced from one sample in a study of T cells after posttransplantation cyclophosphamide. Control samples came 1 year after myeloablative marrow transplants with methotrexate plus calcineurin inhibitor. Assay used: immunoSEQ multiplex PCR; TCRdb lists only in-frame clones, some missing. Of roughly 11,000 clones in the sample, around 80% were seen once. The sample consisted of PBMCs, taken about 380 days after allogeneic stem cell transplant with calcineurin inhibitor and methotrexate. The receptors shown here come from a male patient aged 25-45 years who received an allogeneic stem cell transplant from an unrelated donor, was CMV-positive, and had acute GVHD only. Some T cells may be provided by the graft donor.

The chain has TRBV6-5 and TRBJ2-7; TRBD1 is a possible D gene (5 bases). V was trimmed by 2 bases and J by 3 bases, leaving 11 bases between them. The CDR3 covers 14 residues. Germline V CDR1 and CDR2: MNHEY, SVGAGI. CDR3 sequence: CASSYKQGNYEQYF. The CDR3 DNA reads TGTGCCAGCAGTTACAAGCAGGGAAACTACGAGCAGTACTTC.

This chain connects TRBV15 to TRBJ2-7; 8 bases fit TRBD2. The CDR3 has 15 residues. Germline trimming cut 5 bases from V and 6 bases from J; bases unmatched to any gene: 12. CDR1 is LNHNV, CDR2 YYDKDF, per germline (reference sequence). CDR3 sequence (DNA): TGTGCCACCAGCCCGCCTGAGGCGGGAGGCCTCGAGCAGTACTTC. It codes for CATSPPEAGGLEQYF.

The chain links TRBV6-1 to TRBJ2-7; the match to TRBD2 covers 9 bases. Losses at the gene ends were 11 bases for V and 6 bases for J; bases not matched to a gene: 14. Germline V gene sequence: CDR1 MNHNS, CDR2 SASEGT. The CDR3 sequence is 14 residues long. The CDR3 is CAGSLAGAGGEQYF. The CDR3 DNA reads TGTGCCGGATCGTTAGCGGGAGCGGGGGGCGAGCAGTACTTC.

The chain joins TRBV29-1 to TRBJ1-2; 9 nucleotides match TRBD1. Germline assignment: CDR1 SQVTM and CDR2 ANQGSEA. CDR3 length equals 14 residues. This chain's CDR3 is CSSTGGEGNYGYTF. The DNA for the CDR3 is TGCAGTTCAACAGGGGGCGAGGGTAACTATGGCTACACCTTC.

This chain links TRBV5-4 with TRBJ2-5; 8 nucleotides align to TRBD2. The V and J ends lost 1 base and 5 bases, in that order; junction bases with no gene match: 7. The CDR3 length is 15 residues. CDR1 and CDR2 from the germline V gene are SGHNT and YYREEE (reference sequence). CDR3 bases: TGTGCCAGCAGCTTGACTAGCGGAAGTTTGGAGACCCAGTACTTC. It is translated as CASSLTSGSLETQYF. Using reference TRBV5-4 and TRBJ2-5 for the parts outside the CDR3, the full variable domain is ETGVTQSPTHLIKTRGQQVTLRCSSQSGHNTVSWYQQALGQGPQFIFQYYREEENGRGNFPPRFSGLQFPNYSSELNVNALELDDSALYLCASSLTSGSLETQYFGPGTRLLVL.

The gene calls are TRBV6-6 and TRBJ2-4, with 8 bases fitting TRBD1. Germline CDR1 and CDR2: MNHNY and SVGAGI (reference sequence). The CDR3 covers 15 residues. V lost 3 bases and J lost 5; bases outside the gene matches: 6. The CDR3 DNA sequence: TGTGCCAGCAGTTATAACTCAGGGGGCCAAAACATTCAGTACTTC. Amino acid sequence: CASSYNSGGQNIQYF.

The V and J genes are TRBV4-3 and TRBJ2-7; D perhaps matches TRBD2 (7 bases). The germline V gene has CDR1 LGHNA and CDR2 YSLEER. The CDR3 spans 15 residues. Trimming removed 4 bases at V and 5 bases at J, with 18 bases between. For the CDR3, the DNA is TGCGCCAGCAGCCGGGGGGGCGTGGGGTTGGACGAGCAGTACTTC. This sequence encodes CASSRGGVGLDEQYF.

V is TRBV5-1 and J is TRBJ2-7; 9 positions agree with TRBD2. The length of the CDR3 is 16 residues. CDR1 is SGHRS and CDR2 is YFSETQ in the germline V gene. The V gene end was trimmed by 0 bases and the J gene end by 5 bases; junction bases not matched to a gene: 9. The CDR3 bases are TGCGCCAGCAGCTTGGTTGGGCGGGGGGGCGCACACGAGCAGTACTTC. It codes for CASSLVGRGGAHEQYF.

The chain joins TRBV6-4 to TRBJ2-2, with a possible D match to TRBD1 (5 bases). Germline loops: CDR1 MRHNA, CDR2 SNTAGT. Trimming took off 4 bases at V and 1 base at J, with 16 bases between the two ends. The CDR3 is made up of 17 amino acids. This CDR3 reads CASSGQAFDRNTGELFF. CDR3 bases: TGTGCCAGCAGTGGGCAAGCTTTCGACAGGAACACCGGGGAGCTGTTTTTT.